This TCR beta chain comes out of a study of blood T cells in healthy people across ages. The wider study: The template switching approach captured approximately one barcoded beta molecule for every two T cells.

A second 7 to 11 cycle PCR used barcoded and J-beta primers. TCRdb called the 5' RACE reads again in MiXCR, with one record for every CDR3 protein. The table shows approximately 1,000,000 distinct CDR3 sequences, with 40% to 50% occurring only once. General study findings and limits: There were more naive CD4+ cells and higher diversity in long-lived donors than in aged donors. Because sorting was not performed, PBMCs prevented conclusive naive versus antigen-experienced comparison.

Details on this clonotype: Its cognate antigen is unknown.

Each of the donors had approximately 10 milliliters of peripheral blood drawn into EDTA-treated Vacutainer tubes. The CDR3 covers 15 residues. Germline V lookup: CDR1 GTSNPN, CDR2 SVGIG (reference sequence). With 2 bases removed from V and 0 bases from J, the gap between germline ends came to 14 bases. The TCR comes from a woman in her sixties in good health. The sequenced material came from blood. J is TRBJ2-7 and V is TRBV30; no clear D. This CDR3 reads CAWSPPWAYSYEQYF. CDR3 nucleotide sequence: TGTGCCTGGAGTCCCCCGTGGGCTTACTCCTACGAGCAGTACTTC.